The following is a T cell receptor (beta chain) sequence with its context. The entry originates in a study of blood T cell repertoires in COVID-19. Across 20 to 25 US areas, participants ranged in age from roughly 18 to 89 years. Germline values: CDR1 SGHNT, CDR2 YYREEE (reference sequence). CDR3 size: 15 residues. V lost 3 bases, J lost 6 bases, and 16 bases lay in between. Clones were sequenced by immunoSEQ multiplex PCR, and TCRdb holds only the in-frame ones, with some missing. The sample lists 250,000 to 300,000 clones, roughly 90% occurring once. The clonotype originates from a woman aged 60-70 years who had recovered from COVID-19. The chain recombines TRBV5-4 with TRBJ1-5, with a weak D call TRBD1 (5 bases). What was sequenced was PBMCs or T cells enriched from blood (not recorded which). The CDR3 nucleotides are TGTGCCAGCAGCTCGGGAGGGGCCACGGGTCAGCCCCAGCATTTT. Translation: CASSSGGATGQPQHF.